The source of this T cell receptor (beta chain) is a study of post-analysis software for immune sequencing data. The library was made from cDNA and included unique molecular identifiers. TCRdb independently ran MiXCR on the PCR reads; one entry per CDR3 protein. Of 400,000 to 500,000 distinct CDR3 sequences listed, approximately 37% are singletons. Study conclusions and caveats: Higher frequency in patients than in controls was seen for five TRBV segments, with TRBV5-6, TRBV5-1 and TRBV20-1 among them. Samples from one preparation batch, clustered by F measure, grouped strongly together.

Trimming cost V 6 bases and J 1 base; bases outside gene matches: 9. The CDR3 length is 17 residues. A note on this clonotype: The antigen remains undetermined.

V usage is TRBV12-3 or TRBV12-4 and J usage is TRBJ2-3; 11 bases match TRBD1. The sequencing input was blood. The clonotype originates from a girl aged 2-10 years with multiple sclerosis. The CDR3 bases are TGTGCCAGCAGCCCTTTTGGGACAGGGGGAGGCACAGATACGCAGTATTTT. Protein: CASSPFGTGGGTDTQYF.